Each of the 22 T cell receptor beta chains below was sequenced from the same sample in a study of T cells in Graves' hyperthyroidism and ophthalmopathy. RNA transcripts gave rise to amplified TCR beta CDR3 regions. With the HTBI primer set, the TCR CDR3 went through a first round of RT-PCR. TCRdb reprocessed the multiplex PCR reads via MiXCR and lists one record per CDR3 protein. The repertoire includes approximately 740,000 distinct CDR3 sequences, 14% of them detected once, and approximately 10% sits in the top ten. What was sequenced was blood. The receptors stem from a woman aged 18-29 years with Graves' hyperthyroidism.

The sample holds many counts of this clonotype. V usage is TRBV3-1 and J usage is TRBJ2-5; D is perhaps TRBD2 (6 bases). From germline, CDR1 is LGHDT and CDR2 YNNKEL (reference sequence). V was shortened by 6 bases and J by 2 bases, with 13 bases between the two germline ends. The CDR3 has 14 residues. The CDR3 reads CASSKAGQQETQYF. CDR3 DNA sequence: TGTGCCAGCAGTAAAGCGGGTCAACAAGAGACCCAGTACTTC.

This clonotype was counted ten times or more. The gene calls are TRBV30 and TRBJ1-2; D ambiguous. Per the germline V gene, CDR1 is GTSNPN and CDR2 is SVGIG (reference sequence). The V end lost 0 bases, the J end lost 0 bases, and 5 bases lay between the germline ends. This CDR3 region has 13 residues. CDR3 protein: CAWSVRSNYGYTF. The CDR3 nucleotides read TGTGCCTGGAGTGTACGCTCTAACTATGGCTACACCTTC.

This clonotype occurred a few times. An end of the junction does not agree with germline; a read error may underlie this. The chain has TRBV20-1 and TRBJ2-1, with D perhaps being TRBD1 or TRBD2 (5 bases each). The CDR3 is 16 amino acids. From germline, CDR1 is DFQATT and CDR2 SNEGSKA (reference sequence). The CDR3 DNA reads TGCAGTGCTAGTAATCGACCCAATCGAGAGGGGAATGGGCAGTTCTTC. As protein: CSASNRPNREGNGQFF.

This clonotype has a handful of counts. The chain uses TRBV28 and TRBJ2-2; TRBD1 aligns across 8 bases. Germline CDR1 reads MDHEN; CDR2 reads SYDVKM. This CDR3 is built from 18 residues. With 5 bases clipped from V and 2 bases from J, the junction kept 13 bases outside the gene matches. DNA of the CDR3: TGTGCCAGCAGTCCAAGTCGTTTACAGGGGGGAAACACCGGGGAGCTGTTTTTT. Translation: CASSPSRLQGGNTGELFF.

In its sample, this clonotype was seen many times. The chain carries TRBV30 and TRBJ1-1; the D gene is possibly TRBD1 (5 bases). Between the trimmed V and J ends, which lost 2 bases and 1 base, there was a span of 11 bases. Germline V lookup: CDR1 GTSNPN, CDR2 SVGIG (reference sequence). This CDR3 comprises 14 residues. The CDR3 DNA sequence: TGTGCCTGGAGTTCGGTTACAGGGAACACTGAAGCTTTCTTT. This sequence encodes CAWSSVTGNTEAFF.

This clonotype occurred a few times. The rearrangement joins TRBV20-1 to TRBJ1-6; the match to TRBD1 covers 8 bases. The CDR3 has 15 amino acids. Germline CDR1 DFQATT, CDR2 SNEGSKA (reference sequence). With V trimmed by 4 bases and J by 1 base, 3 bases remained unmatched. CDR3 nucleotides: TGCAGTGCTATAAGACAGGGGTCCTATAATTCACCCCTCCACTTT. The encoded protein is CSAIRQGSYNSPLHF.

This chain links TRBV2 with TRBJ2-7, with 8 positions matching TRBD2. The germline V gene encodes CDR1 SNHLY and CDR2 FYNNEI. The CDR3 is made up of 14 amino acids. Losses at the gene ends were 3 bases for V and 2 bases for J; bases not matched to a gene: 3. CDR3 DNA sequence: TGTGCCAGCAGTGATAGCGGGAACCCCTACGAGCAGTACTTC. Protein product: CASSDSGNPYEQYF.

This clonotype has only a few counts. V is TRBV20-1 and J is TRBJ1-2; D is unclear. The CDR3 contains 12 residues. The V gene's germline CDR1 is DFQATT and CDR2 SNEGSKA (reference sequence). Trimming took 6 bases from V and 8 from J, leaving 16 bases between them. The CDR3 protein is CSAMGSRQGYTF. CDR3 DNA: TGCAGTGCCATGGGCTCTCGCCAGGGCTACACCTTC.

This clonotype was seen many times. This chain links TRBV28 with TRBJ1-1; possibly TRBD1 for D (5 bases). CDR1 is MDHEN and CDR2 is SYDVKM in the germline V gene. V dropped 6 bases and J dropped 3 bases, with 11 bases sitting between them. CDR3 length: 13 residues. The CDR3 DNA reads TGTGCCAGCAGCTCGACAGATCACACTGAAGCTTTCTTT. Protein product: CASSSTDHTEAFF.

This clonotype was counted a few times. The chain couples TRBV9 to TRBJ1-2, with D unresolved. The CDR3 consists of 14 residues. Germline V gene lookup returns CDR1 SGDLS and CDR2 YYNGEE. The germline V and J ends were trimmed by 0 bases and 4 bases, with 10 bases remaining between them. DNA for the CDR3: TGTGCCAGCAGCGTAGAGGGTAGCCTCTATGGCTACACCTTC. Its translation: CASSVEGSLYGYTF.

This clonotype was seen many times. This rearrangement joins TRBV6-1 to TRBJ2-1, with TRBD1 identical over 11 bases. CDR3 length: 17 residues. J lost 3 bases, V lost 5 bases, and 9 bases had no gene match. Germline CDR1 is MNHNS and CDR2 is SASEGT. The CDR3 DNA reads as TGTGCCAGCAGTCCTTTCACCGGGACAGGGGGCTACAATGAGCAGTTCTTC. Its protein is CASSPFTGTGGYNEQFF.

This clonotype was seen repeatedly, ten times or more. The rearrangement uses TRBV20-1 and TRBJ2-5; TRBD2 aligns across 10 bases. CDR3 length equals 17 residues. CDR1 is DFQATT and CDR2 is SNEGSKA in the germline V gene (reference sequence). J gave up 3 bases and V 6 bases, and 16 bases lay outside the gene matches. DNA of the CDR3: TGCAGTGCCCTCAAGGACCCAGGGCTAGCGGGAGAAGAGACCCAGTACTTC. As protein: CSALKDPGLAGEETQYF.

This clonotype turned up a few times. The chain combines TRBV10-2 with TRBJ2-1; 8 bases map to TRBD2. Germline CDR1 and CDR2: WSHSY and SAAADI. This CDR3 has 13 residues. V lost 3 bases to trimming and J lost 8 bases; unmatched junction nucleotides: 3. As DNA, the CDR3 is TGCGCCAGCAGTGAACGGGGGGGGGATGAGCAGTTCTTC. It translates to CASSERGGDEQFF.

J is TRBJ2-7 and V is TRBV27; D remains ambiguous. Trimming cost V 2 bases and J 4 bases, with 15 bases left between them. The CDR3 spans 15 residues. From germline, CDR1 is MNHEY and CDR2 SMNVEV (reference sequence). The CDR3 protein is CASSLGPPWAYEQYF. In DNA form, the CDR3 reads TGTGCCAGCAGTTTAGGTCCTCCCTGGGCTTACGAGCAGTACTTC.

The CDR3 region has the DNA TGCGCCAGCAGTGAGAGGTATTCACCCCTCCACTTT. Protein sequence: CASSERYSPLHF. The chain employs TRBV10-2 and TRBJ1-6, with unresolved D. V was clipped by 2 bases and J by 8 bases, with 4 bases between them. Looked up from germline, CDR1 is WSHSY and CDR2 is SAAADI. The CDR3 is 12 amino acids.

V usage is TRBV20-1 and J usage is TRBJ2-1; 8 bases agree with TRBD2. Trimming removed 1 base from V and 1 base from J; junction bases left unmatched: 6. This CDR3 is built from 16 residues. Germline CDR1 reads DFQATT; CDR2 reads SNEGSKA (reference sequence). CDR3 protein: CSARVAGGESYNEQFF. For the CDR3, the DNA is TGCAGTGCTAGAGTGGCGGGAGGAGAGTCCTACAATGAGCAGTTCTTC.

There are many counts of this clonotype. The chain employs TRBV7-8 and TRBJ1-1, with a weak D call TRBD1 (6 bases). Trimming pared 1 base from V and 0 bases from J, leaving 12 bases between. Germline V CDR1 and CDR2: SGHVS, FQNEAQ. The CDR3 is 16 residues long. CDR3 region: CASSLGGRGMNTEAFF. Written as DNA, the CDR3 is TGTGCCAGCAGCTTAGGGGGGCGAGGAATGAACACTGAAGCTTTCTTT.

This chain uses TRBV12-3 or TRBV12-4 with TRBJ2-4, with 7 bases lining up with TRBD2. The CDR3 sequence is 12 residues long. Trimming took 6 bases from V and 14 from J; bases not matched to a gene: 10. DNA of the CDR3: TGTGCCAGCAGCCCCGGACTAGGGATGAAGTACTTC. Its translation is CASSPGLGMKYF.

This clonotype was picked up many times. The chain uses TRBV28 and TRBJ2-5, with D perhaps matching TRBD1 or TRBD2 (5 bases each). The CDR3 totals 16 residues. V lost 8 bases to trimming and J lost 0 bases, with 19 bases between them. CDR1 and CDR2 from the germline V gene are MDHEN and SYDVKM. The CDR3 region has the DNA TGTGCCAGCGGGGGTGAAGGGTTACCGTACCAAGAGACCCAGTACTTC. Amino acids: CASGGEGLPYQETQYF.

This clonotype was found many times. This sequence joins TRBV3-1 and TRBJ2-3, with D perhaps TRBD2 (6 bases). Germline loops: CDR1 LGHDT, CDR2 YNNKEL (reference sequence). The CDR3 loop spans 17 amino acids. V lost 0 bases to trimming and J lost 0 bases, with 13 bases between them. CDR3 DNA sequence: TGTGCCAGCAGCCAAGAAGGGGTTAGCGGAAGCACAGATACGCAGTATTTT. Protein: CASSQEGVSGSTDTQYF.

The sample holds many counts of this clonotype. The CDR3 protein is CSARDVRTVNTGELFF. DNA for the CDR3: TGCAGTGCTAGAGACGTTAGGACGGTGAACACCGGGGAGCTGTTTTTT. The J gene is TRBJ2-2, the V gene TRBV20-1, with no clear D. This CDR3 has 16 amino acids. V was shortened by 0 bases and J by 1 base, with 12 bases between the two germline ends. The germline gives CDR1 DFQATT, CDR2 SNEGSKA (reference sequence).

The gene calls are TRBV2 and TRBJ2-3; the match to TRBD1 covers 7 bases. This CDR3 spans 16 amino acids. The germline V gene encodes CDR1 SNHLY and CDR2 FYNNEI. Trimming at V came to 1 base and at J to 1 base, leaving 5 bases not matched to a gene. This chain's CDR3 is CASSEGPGTGTDTQYF. CDR3 DNA sequence: TGTGCCAGCAGTGAAGGCCCCGGGACAGGCACAGATACGCAGTATTTT. Full variable domain (remainder filled in from reference TRBV2 and TRBJ2-3): EPEVTQTPSHQVTQMGQEVILRCVPISNHLYFYWYRQILGQKVEFLVSFYNNEISEKSEIFDDQFSVERPDGSNFTLKIRSTKLEDSAMYFCASSEGPGTGTDTQYFGPGTRLTVL.